This T cell receptor beta chain emerged from a study of graft-versus-host responses after intestinal transplantation. Whole-study results and caveats: Allografts carried high graft-versus-host to host-versus-graft clonal ratios in patients having graft-donor T cell macrochimerism.

In germline, CDR1 is WNHNN, CDR2 SYGVQD (reference sequence). The CDR3 is 16 amino acids. Trimming stripped 0 bases from V and 8 bases from J, with 17 bases between. The data were produced by immunoSEQ multiplex PCR, yet TCRdb's version contains in-frame clones alone and is incomplete. In the table there are more than 70,000 clones, roughly 88% of which are singletons. Remarks on this clone: Its antigen is undetermined.

The rearrangement joins TRBV10-1 to TRBJ2-1, with D possibly matching TRBD2 (6 bases). This sequence was found in a human donor who received an intestinal transplant. Sample: unstimulated CD4+ T cells sorted from spleen or lymph node cells, taken before intestinal transplant. In DNA, the CDR3 is TGCGCCAGCAGTGAGTCGGGAATGACTAGTGTCGATGAGCAGTTCTTC. It encodes CASSESGMTSVDEQFF.